Sequencing of this T cell receptor beta chain was carried out in a study of shared clonotypes between healthy human individuals. Overall study: Three plates were used per donor for CD4 naive, three for CD4 memory, two for CD8 naive and one for CD8 memory. Whole-study findings and limits: Enrolling few donors narrowed the genetic and exposure-history diversity that was represented.

As for this clone: What it binds is unknown.

CDR3 length: 18 residues. Germline CDR1 reads MNHNS; CDR2 reads SASEGT. Trimming took 2 bases from V and 5 from J, leaving 22 bases between them. Source study methods: As immunoSEQ supplied junction-only sequences (without quality scores), filtering differed. Data came from immunoSEQ multiplex PCR; TCRdb stores just in-frame clones and leaves some out. Clone size and the V and J calls come from that table; the DNA yielded D and trimming. Of about 980,000 clones listed, over 75% were seen once; the top ten hold around 1.5%. The rearrangement joins TRBV6-1 to TRBJ1-5, with D possibly being TRBD1 (5 bases). The receptor was derived from a man between 18 and 35 years old in good health. The sample taken for sequencing was memory CD4+ T cells sorted from blood. Subset reported: CD45RA-negative fraction. In DNA form, the CDR3 reads TGTGCCAGCAGTGAACCCCGACTTAGGGGCGTCGGGGATCAGCCCCAGCATTTT. The encoded protein is CASSEPRLRGVGDQPQHF.